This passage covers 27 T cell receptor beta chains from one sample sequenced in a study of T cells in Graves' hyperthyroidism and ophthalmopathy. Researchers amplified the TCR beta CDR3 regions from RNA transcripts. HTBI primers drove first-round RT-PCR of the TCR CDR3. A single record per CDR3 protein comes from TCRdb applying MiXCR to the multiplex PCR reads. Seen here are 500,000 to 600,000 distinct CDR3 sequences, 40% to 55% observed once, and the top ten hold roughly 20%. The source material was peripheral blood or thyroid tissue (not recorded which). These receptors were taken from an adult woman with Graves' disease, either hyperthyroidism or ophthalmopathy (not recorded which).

CDR3 coding DNA: TGTGCCAGCAGGCGGGGGGAATTCTACGAGCAGTACTTC. Translating it yields CASRRGEFYEQYF. This rearrangement joins TRBV28 to TRBJ2-7; TRBD2 matches at 8 bases. V lost 6 bases and J lost 3; bases outside the gene matches: 4. Germline loops: CDR1 MDHEN, CDR2 SYDVKM. The CDR3 sequence is 13 residues long.

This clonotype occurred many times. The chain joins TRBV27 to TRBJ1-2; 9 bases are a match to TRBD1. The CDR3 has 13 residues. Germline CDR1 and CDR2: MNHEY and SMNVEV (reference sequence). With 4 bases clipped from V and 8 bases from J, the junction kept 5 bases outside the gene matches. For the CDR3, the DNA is TGTGCCAGCAGTTCCGGGACAGGGTTAGGCTACACCTTC. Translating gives CASSSGTGLGYTF.

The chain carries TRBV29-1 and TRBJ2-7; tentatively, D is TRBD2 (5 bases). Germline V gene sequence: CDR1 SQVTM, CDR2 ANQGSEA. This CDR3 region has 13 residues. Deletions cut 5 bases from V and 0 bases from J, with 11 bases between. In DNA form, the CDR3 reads TGCAGCGTTCGGGCGGGTAGCTCCTACGAGCAGTACTTC. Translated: CSVRAGSSYEQYF.

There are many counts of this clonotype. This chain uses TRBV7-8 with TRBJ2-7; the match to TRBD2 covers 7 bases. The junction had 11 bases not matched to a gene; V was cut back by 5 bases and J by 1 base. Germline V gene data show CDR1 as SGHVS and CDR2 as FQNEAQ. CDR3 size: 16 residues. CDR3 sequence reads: CASSPLLAVGSYEQYF. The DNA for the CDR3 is TGTGCCAGCAGCCCTCTCCTAGCGGTAGGATCCTACGAGCAGTACTTC. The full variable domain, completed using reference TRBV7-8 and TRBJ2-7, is GAGVSQSPRYKVAKRGQDVALRCDPISGHVSLFWYQQALGQGPEFLTYFQNEAQLDKSGLPSDRFFAERPEGSVSTLKIQRTQQEDSAVYLCASSPLLAVGSYEQYFGPGTRLTVT.

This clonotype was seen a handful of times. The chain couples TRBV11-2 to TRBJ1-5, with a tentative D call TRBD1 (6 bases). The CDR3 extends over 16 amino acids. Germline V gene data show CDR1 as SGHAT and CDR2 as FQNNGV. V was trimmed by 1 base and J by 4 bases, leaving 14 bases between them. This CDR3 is CASSLGLRGTNQPQHF. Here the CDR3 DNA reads TGTGCCAGCAGCTTAGGTCTGAGGGGGACGAATCAGCCCCAGCATTTT.

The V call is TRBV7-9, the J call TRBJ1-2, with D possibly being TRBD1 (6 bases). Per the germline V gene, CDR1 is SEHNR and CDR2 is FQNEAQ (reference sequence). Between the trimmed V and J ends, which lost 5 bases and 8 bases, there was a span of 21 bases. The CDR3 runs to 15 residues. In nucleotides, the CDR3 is TGTGCCAGCAGCCAAGGGCAGACAGGTCGATCCGGCTACACCTTC. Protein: CASSQGQTGRSGYTF.

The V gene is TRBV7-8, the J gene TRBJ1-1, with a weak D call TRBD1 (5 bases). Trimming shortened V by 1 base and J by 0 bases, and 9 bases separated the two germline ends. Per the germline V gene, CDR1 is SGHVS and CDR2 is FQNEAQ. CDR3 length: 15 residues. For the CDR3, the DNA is TGTGCCAGCAGCTTAGGTAGACAGCTGAACACTGAAGCTTTCTTT. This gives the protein CASSLGRQLNTEAFF.

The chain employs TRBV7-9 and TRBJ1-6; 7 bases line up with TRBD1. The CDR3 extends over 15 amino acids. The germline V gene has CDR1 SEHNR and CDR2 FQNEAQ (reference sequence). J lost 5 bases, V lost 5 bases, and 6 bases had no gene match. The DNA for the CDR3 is TGTGCCAGCAGCGCGGGACAGACACATAATTCACCCCTCCACTTT. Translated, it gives CASSAGQTHNSPLHF. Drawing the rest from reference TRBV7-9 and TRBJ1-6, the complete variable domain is DTGVSQNPRHKITKRGQNVTFRCDPISEHNRLYWYRQTLGQGPEFLTYFQNEAQLEKSRLLSDRFSAERPKGSFSTLEIQRTEQGDSAMYLCASSAGQTHNSPLHFGNGTRLTVT.

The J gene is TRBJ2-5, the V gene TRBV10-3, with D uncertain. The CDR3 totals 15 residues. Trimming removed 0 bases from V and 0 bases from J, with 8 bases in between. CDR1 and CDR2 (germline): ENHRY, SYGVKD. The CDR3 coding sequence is TGTGCCATCAGTGAGTCGGGAAGGTACCAAGAGACCCAGTACTTC. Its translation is CAISESGRYQETQYF.

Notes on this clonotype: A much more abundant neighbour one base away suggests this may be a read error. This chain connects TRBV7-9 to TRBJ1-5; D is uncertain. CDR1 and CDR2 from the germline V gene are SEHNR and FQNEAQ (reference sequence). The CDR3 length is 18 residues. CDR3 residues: CASSLATKRAYSNQPRHF. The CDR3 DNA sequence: TGTGCCAGCAGCTTGGCCACGAAGAGGGCTTATAGCAATCAGCCCCGGCATTTT.

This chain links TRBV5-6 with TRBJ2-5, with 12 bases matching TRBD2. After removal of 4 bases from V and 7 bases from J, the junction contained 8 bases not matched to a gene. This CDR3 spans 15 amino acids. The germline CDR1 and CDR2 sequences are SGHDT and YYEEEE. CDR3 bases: TGTGCCAGCAGCCAGCAAGTACTAGCGGGAGGGACCCAGTACTTC. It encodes CASSQQVLAGGTQYF.

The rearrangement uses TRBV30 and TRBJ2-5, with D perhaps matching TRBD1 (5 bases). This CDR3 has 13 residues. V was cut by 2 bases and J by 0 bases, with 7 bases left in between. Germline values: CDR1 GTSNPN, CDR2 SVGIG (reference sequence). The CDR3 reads CAWSTGYQETQYF. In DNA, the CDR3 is TGTGCCTGGAGTACAGGATACCAAGAGACCCAGTACTTC.

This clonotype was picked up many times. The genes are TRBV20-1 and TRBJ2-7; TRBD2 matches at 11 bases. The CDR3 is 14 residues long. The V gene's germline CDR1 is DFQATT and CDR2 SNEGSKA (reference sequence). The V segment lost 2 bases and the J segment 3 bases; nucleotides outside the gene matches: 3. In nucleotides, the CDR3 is TGCAGTGCTAGACTCCTAGCGGGAGGCTACGAGCAGTACTTC. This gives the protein CSARLLAGGYEQYF.

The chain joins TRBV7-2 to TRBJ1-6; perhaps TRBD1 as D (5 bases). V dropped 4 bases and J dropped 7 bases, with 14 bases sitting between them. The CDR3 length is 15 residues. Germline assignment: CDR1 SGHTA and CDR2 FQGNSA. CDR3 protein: CASSSMGRTNSPLHF. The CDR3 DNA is TGTGCCAGCAGCTCAATGGGACGGACCAATTCACCCCTCCACTTT.

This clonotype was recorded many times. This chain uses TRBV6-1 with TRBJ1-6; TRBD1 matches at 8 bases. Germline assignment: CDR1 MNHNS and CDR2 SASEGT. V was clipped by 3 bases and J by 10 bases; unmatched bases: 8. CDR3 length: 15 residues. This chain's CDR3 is CASSEETGVGSPLHF. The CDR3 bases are TGTGCCAGCAGTGAGGAGACAGGGGTGGGCTCACCCCTCCACTTT.

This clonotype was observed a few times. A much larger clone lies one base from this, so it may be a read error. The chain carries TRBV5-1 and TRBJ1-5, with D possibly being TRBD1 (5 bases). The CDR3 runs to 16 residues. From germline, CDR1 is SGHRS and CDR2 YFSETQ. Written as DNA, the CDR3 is TGCGTCAGCAGCGAGGGGCTCGGCCATAGCAATCAGCCCCAGCATTTT. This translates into CVSSEGLGHSNQPQHF.

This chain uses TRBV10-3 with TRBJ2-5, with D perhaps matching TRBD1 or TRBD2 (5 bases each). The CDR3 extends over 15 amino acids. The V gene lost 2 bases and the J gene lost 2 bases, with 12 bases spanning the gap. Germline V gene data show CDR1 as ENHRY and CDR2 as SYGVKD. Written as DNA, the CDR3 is TGTGCCATCAGTGAGGAGGGGAACAGACAAGAGACCCAGTACTTC. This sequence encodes CAISEEGNRQETQYF.

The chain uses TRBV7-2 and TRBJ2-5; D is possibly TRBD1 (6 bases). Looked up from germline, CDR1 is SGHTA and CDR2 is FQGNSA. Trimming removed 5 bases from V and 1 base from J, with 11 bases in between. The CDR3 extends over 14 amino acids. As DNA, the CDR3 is TGTGCCAGCAGCGCCGGGACATCCCAAGAGACCCAGTACTTC. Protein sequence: CASSAGTSQETQYF. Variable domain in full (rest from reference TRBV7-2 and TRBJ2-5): GAGVSQSPSNKVTEKGKDVELRCDPISGHTALYWYRQSLGQGLEFLIYFQGNSAPDKSGLPSDRFSAERTGGSVSTLTIQRTQQEDSAVYLCASSAGTSQETQYFGPGTRLLVL.

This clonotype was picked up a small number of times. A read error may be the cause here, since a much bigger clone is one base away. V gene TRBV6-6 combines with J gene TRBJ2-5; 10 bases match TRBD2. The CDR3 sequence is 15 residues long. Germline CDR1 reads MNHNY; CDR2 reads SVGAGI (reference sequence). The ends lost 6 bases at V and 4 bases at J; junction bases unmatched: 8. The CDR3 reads CASRLSLAGVETQYF. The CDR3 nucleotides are TGTGCCAGCAGGCTCTCCCTAGCGGGAGTAGAGACCCAGTACTTC.

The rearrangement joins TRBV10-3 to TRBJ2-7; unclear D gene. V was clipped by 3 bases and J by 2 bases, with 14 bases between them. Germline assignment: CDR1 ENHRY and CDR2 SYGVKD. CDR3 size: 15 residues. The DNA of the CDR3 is TGTGCCATCAGTGACACAGTGGGGTCAACCTACGAGCAGTACTTC. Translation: CAISDTVGSTYEQYF.

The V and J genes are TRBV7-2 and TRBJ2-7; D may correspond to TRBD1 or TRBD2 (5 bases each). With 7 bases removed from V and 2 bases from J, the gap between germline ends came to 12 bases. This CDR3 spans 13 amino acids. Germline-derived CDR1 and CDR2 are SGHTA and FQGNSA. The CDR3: CASNGDPTYEQYF. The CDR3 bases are TGTGCCAGCAACGGGGACCCGACCTACGAGCAGTACTTC.

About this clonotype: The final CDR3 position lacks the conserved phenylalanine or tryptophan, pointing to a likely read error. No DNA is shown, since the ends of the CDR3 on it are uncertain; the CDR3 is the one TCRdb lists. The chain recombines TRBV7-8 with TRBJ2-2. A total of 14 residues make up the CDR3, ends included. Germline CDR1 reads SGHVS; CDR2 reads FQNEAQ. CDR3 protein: CASSLLRNTGELDL.

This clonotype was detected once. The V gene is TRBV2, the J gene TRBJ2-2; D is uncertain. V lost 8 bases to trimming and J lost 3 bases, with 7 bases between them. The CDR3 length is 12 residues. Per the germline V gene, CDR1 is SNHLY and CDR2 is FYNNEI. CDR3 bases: TGTGCCAGCTTAGAGGACACCGGGGAGCTGTTTTTT. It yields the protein CASLEDTGELFF.

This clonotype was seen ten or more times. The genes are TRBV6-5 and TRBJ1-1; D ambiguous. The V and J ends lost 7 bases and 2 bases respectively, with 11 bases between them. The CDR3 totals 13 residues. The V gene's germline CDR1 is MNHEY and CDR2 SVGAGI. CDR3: CASKTGINTEAFF. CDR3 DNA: TGTGCCAGCAAAACCGGGATCAACACTGAAGCTTTCTTT.

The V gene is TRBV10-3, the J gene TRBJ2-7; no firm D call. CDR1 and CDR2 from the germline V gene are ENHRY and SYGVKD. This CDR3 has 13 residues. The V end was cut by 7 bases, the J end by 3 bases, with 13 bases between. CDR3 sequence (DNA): TGTGCCATCAATGAAGGGTCCCACTACGAGCAGTACTTC. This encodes CAINEGSHYEQYF.

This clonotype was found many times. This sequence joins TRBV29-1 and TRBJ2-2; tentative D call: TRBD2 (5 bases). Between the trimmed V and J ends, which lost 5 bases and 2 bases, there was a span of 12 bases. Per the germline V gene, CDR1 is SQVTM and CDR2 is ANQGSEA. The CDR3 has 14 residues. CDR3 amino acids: CSVQTGINTGELFF. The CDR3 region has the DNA TGCAGCGTTCAGACCGGGATTAACACCGGGGAGCTGTTTTTT.

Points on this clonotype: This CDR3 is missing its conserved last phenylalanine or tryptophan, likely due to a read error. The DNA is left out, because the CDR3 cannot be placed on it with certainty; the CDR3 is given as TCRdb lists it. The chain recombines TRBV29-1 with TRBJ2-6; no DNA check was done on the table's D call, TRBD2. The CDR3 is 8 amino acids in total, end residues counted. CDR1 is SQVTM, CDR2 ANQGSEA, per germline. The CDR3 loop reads CSVGGGTS.